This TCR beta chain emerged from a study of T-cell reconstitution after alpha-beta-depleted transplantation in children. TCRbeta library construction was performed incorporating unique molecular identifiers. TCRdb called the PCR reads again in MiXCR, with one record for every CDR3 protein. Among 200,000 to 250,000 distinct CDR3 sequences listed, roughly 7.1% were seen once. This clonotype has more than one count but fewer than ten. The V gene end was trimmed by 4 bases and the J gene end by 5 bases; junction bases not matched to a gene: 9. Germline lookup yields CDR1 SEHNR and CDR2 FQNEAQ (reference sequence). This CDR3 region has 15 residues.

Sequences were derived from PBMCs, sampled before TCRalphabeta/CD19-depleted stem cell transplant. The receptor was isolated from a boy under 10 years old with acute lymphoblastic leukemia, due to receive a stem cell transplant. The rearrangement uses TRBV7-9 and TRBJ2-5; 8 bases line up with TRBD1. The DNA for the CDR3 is TGTGCCAGCAGCTCCCGGACAGGGTGGTTGGAGACCCAGTACTTC. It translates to CASSSRTGWLETQYF.